This T cell receptor beta chain was identified in a study of blood T cell repertoires in COVID-19. The V gene lost 5 bases and the J gene lost 0 bases, with 7 bases spanning the gap. There are 14 residues in the CDR3. Germline loops: CDR1 KGHDR, CDR2 SFDVKD. Sequencing used immunoSEQ multiplex PCR; TCRdb keeps in-frame clones, though not all of them. Here the sample spans some 190,000 clones, more than 70% being singletons. This clonotype was sampled from a woman between 40 and 55 years old who had recovered from COVID-19. The chain links TRBV24-1 to TRBJ1-5; a weak D match, TRBD1 (6 bases). Material: peripheral blood. The CDR3 sequence is CATSGQDSNQPQHF. The CDR3 DNA reads TGTGCCACCAGTGGACAGGATAGCAATCAGCCCCAGCATTTT.